This T cell receptor (beta chain) was sequenced in a study of blood T cell repertoires in COVID-19. Study details: From the United States, Italy and Spain came samples of acute and convalescent COVID-19.

In the original workflow: Amplification of reference gene primers was used by the study to estimate nucleated cell counts. Sequenced by immunoSEQ multiplex PCR; TCRdb stores in-frame clones only, minus some. V and J calls and clone size come straight from that table; D and trimming were deduced from the DNA. The sample gives nearly 250,000 clones, around 90% of which show up once; around 0.85% is in the top ten. With respect to this clone: Other DNA sequences in the same sample also yield this CDR3.

Participant-given clinical history determined each cohort assignment. The sample consisted of PBMCs or T cells enriched from blood (not recorded which). This clonotype was sampled from a man over 45 who had been exposed to COVID-19.

The CDR3 DNA sequence: TGTGCCAGCAGCGCCACTAGCGGGACCTACAATGAGCAGTTCTTC. Translating it yields CASSATSGTYNEQFF. The chain couples TRBV9 to TRBJ2-1; TRBD2 aligns across 10 bases. The germline CDR1 and CDR2 sequences are SGDLS and YYNGEE. The CDR3 loop spans 15 amino acids. The junction had 2 bases not matched to a gene; V was cut back by 3 bases and J by 2 bases.